This T cell receptor (beta chain) is drawn from a study of blood T cell repertoires in COVID-19. Overall study: COVID-19 samples collected from the United States, Italy and Spain covered acute and convalescent phases. Sample material is recorded as cDNA or gDNA derived from T cells, B-cell-depleted T cells, or PBMCs.

The authors' processing: Quantification of nucleated cells was approximated via reference gene primer amplification. Clones were sequenced by immunoSEQ multiplex PCR, and TCRdb holds only the in-frame ones, with some missing. Clone size and V and J calls were adopted from that table, with D and trimming inferred from the DNA. The table has 56,000 or so clones, 85% to 90% seen once. Trimming took 7 bases from V and 3 from J, leaving 16 bases between them. The CDR3 spans 14 residues. The germline gives CDR1 SNHLY, CDR2 FYNNEI. The rearrangement links TRBV2 to TRBJ2-7; the D gene is possibly TRBD2 (6 bases). The sequenced sample consisted of peripheral blood. The TCR was taken from a human donor in a cohort sampled during active COVID-19. CDR3 protein: CASKERGLHYEQYF. The CDR3, as DNA: TGTGCCAGCAAAGAAAGGGGACTCCACTACGAGCAGTACTTC.